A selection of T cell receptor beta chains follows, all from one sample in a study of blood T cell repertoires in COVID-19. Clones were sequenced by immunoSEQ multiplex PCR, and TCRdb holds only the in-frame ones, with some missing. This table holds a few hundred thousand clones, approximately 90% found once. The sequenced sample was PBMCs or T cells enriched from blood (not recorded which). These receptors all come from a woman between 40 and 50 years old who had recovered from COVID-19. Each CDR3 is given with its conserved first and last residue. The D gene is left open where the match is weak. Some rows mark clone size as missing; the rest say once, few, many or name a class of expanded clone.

CDR3aa: CSVETSGSSYNEQFF
CDR3nt: TGCAGCGTTGAGACTAGCGGGAGCTCCTACAATGAGCAGTTCTTC
abundance: NA
v_gene: TRBV29-1
len: 15
j_gene: TRBJ2-1
d_gene: TRBD2

CDR3aa: CASSLTGGTIYF
CDR3nt: TGTGCCAGCAGCTTGACAGGGGGGACCATATATTTT
abundance: NA
v_gene: TRBV7-9
len: 12
j_gene: TRBJ1-3
d_gene: TRBD1

CDR3aa: CASSPWASGATDTQYF
CDR3nt: TGTGCCAGCAGCCCGTGGGCTAGCGGAGCCACAGATACGCAGTATTTT
abundance: NA
v_gene: TRBV7-9
len: 16
j_gene: TRBJ2-3
d_gene: TRBD2

CDR3aa: CASSSTGTDTQYF
CDR3nt: TGTGCCAGCAGCTCGACAGGGACAGATACGCAGTATTTT
abundance: NA
v_gene: TRBV7-9
len: 13
j_gene: TRBJ2-3
d_gene: TRBD1

CDR3aa: CASSHRLDSSTDTQYF
CDR3nt: TGCGCCAGCAGCCACAGACTAGACTCCAGCACAGATACGCAGTATTTT
abundance: NA
v_gene: TRBV4-1
len: 16
j_gene: TRBJ2-3
d_gene: NA

CDR3aa: CASSLLSGSYNEQFF
CDR3nt: TGTGCCAGCAGCTTATTGAGCGGGAGCTACAATGAGCAGTTCTTC
abundance: once
v_gene: TRBV7-9
len: 15
j_gene: TRBJ2-1
d_gene: TRBD2

CDR3aa: CASSLRDRGSFYEQYF
CDR3nt: TGTGCCAGCAGCTTACGTGACAGGGGCTCCTTCTACGAGCAGTACTTC
abundance: NA
v_gene: TRBV5-5
len: 16
j_gene: TRBJ2-7
d_gene: TRBD1

CDR3aa: CASSPTGRETQYF
CDR3nt: TGTGCCAGCAGCCCTACAGGGAGAGAGACCCAGTACTTC
abundance: NA
v_gene: TRBV7-8
len: 13
j_gene: TRBJ2-5
d_gene: NA

CDR3aa: CASSMGGTSNTEAFF
CDR3nt: TGTGCCAGTAGTATGGGGGGAACTTCGAACACTGAAGCTTTCTTT
abundance: NA
v_gene: TRBV19
len: 15
j_gene: TRBJ1-1
d_gene: NA

CDR3aa: CASSVVSSGGITEAFF
CDR3nt: TGTGCCAGCAGCGTAGTTTCATCCGGGGGGATCACTGAAGCTTTCTTT
abundance: once
v_gene: TRBV9
len: 16
j_gene: TRBJ1-1
d_gene: NA

CDR3aa: CSASIPRGLGETQYF
CDR3nt: TGCAGCGCCTCAATCCCCAGGGGTCTAGGAGAGACCCAGTACTTC
abundance: NA
v_gene: TRBV29-1
len: 15
j_gene: TRBJ2-5
d_gene: NA

CDR3aa: CASRGGTGNYGYTF
CDR3nt: TGTGCCAGCAGGGGGGGGACAGGGAACTATGGCTACACCTTC
abundance: NA
v_gene: TRBV6-5
len: 14
j_gene: TRBJ1-2
d_gene: TRBD1

CDR3aa: CASSYNPGGQETQYF
CDR3nt: TGCGCCAGCAGCTACAATCCGGGGGGCCAAGAGACCCAGTACTTC
abundance: NA
v_gene: TRBV5-1
len: 15
j_gene: TRBJ2-5
d_gene: TRBD2

CDR3aa: CASREFASSNYGYTF
CDR3nt: TGTGCCAGTAGAGAGTTCGCCTCGTCTAACTATGGCTACACCTTC
abundance: NA
v_gene: TRBV19
len: 15
j_gene: TRBJ1-2
d_gene: NA

CDR3aa: CASSLQSGNTIYF
CDR3nt: TGTGCCAGTAGTCTCCAGTCTGGAAACACCATATATTTT
abundance: once
v_gene: TRBV19
len: 13
j_gene: TRBJ1-3
d_gene: NA

CDR3aa: CASSLGQQPQHF
CDR3nt: TGTGCCAGCAGCCTGGGACAGCAGCCCCAGCATTTT
abundance: NA
v_gene: TRBV12-3/TRBV12-4
len: 12
j_gene: TRBJ1-5
d_gene: TRBD1